These 7 T cell receptor beta chains came from one sample sequenced in a study of blood T cell repertoires in COVID-19. The assay was immunoSEQ multiplex PCR, and TCRdb's table has in-frame clones only and misses some. The table includes about 260,000 clones, approximately 86% detected once. What was sequenced was peripheral blood. The receptors derive from a middle-aged man who had recovered from COVID-19.

V gene TRBV30 combines with J gene TRBJ1-1; D is perhaps TRBD1 (5 bases). V dropped 6 bases and J dropped 4 bases, with 9 bases sitting between them. This CDR3 contains 11 residues. Looked up from germline, CDR1 is GTSNPN and CDR2 is SVGIG (reference sequence). CDR3 protein: CACRRGTEAFF. In DNA, the CDR3 is TGTGCCTGCCGAAGGGGCACTGAAGCTTTCTTT.

The chain links TRBV5-4 to TRBJ1-1; D not resolved. This CDR3 region has 12 residues. Trimming pared 2 bases from V and 4 bases from J, leaving 6 bases between. Germline-derived CDR1 and CDR2 are SGHNT and YYREEE (reference sequence). The CDR3 region has the DNA TGTGCCAGCAGCTTTCGGTCCACTGAAGCTTTCTTT. Translated, it gives CASSFRSTEAFF. Drawing the rest from reference TRBV5-4 and TRBJ1-1, the complete variable domain is ETGVTQSPTHLIKTRGQQVTLRCSSQSGHNTVSWYQQALGQGPQFIFQYYREEENGRGNFPPRFSGLQFPNYSSELNVNALELDDSALYLCASSFRSTEAFFGQGTRLTVV.

The chain carries TRBV6-5 and TRBJ2-7; 8 bases match TRBD2. The V and J ends lost 2 bases and 3 bases, in that order; junction bases with no gene match: 6. Germline CDR1 reads MNHEY; CDR2 reads SVGAGI. The CDR3 spans 15 residues. The CDR3 region has the DNA TGTGCCAGCAGTTACACCCCGGGGGGGGGCTACGAGCAGTACTTC. Protein product: CASSYTPGGGYEQYF.

The chain uses TRBV24-1 and TRBJ2-1; 8 positions agree with TRBD2. Looked up from germline, CDR1 is KGHDR and CDR2 is SFDVKD. This CDR3 region has 17 residues. V gave up 2 bases and J gave up 9 bases; unmatched junction bases: 14. The CDR3 bases are TGTGCCACCAGTGATTGGAAGTCGGGGGGGCACGCTGCTGAGCAGTTCTTC. Residues: CATSDWKSGGHAAEQFF.

The chain joins TRBV7-9 to TRBJ2-3, with a possible D match to TRBD2 (6 bases). V lost 4 bases and J 2 bases, leaving 13 bases between the germline ends. The CDR3 sequence is 15 residues long. Germline lookup yields CDR1 SEHNR and CDR2 FQNEAQ (reference sequence). Here the CDR3 DNA reads TGTGCCAGCAGCTCGCCGAGGGGACTCACAGATACGCAGTATTTT. This sequence encodes CASSSPRGLTDTQYF.

This chain connects TRBV19 to TRBJ1-5; the match to TRBD1 covers 7 bases. Germline loops: CDR1 LNHDA, CDR2 SQIVND (reference sequence). The CDR3 runs 18 residues. After removal of 5 bases from V and 0 bases from J, the junction contained 13 bases not matched to a gene. CDR3 DNA sequence: TGTGCCAGTAGTCCAGGCCGGACAGGTAGCTATAGCAATCAGCCCCAGCATTTT. Amino acid sequence: CASSPGRTGSYSNQPQHF.

The J gene is TRBJ1-3, the V gene TRBV18; 8 bases match TRBD1. V lost 3 bases and J lost 3; bases outside the gene matches: 1. There are 14 residues in the CDR3. CDR1 is KGHSH and CDR2 is LQKENI in the germline V gene. CDR3 sequence (DNA): TGTGCCAGCTCACCGGGGACAGGTGGAAACACCATATATTTT. Amino acid sequence: CASSPGTGGNTIYF.